The 30 T cell receptor beta chains given below trace back to one sample, sequenced in a study of T cells after yellow fever vaccination. TCRdb independently ran MiXCR on the 5' RACE reads; one entry per CDR3 protein. This sample has some 320,000 distinct CDR3 sequences, with roughly 8.7% found just once. The source was PBMCs, collected on the day of the first yellow fever vaccination. All receptors derive from a man younger than 35 who received the YFV17D yellow fever vaccine.

This clonotype was observed at least ten times. The chain joins TRBV7-7 to TRBJ2-3; D is undetermined. The germline CDR1 and CDR2 sequences are SSHAT and FNYEAQ (reference sequence). The CDR3 extends over 13 amino acids. The germline V and J ends were trimmed by 0 bases and 5 bases, with 6 bases remaining between them. CDR3 amino acids: CASSLALLDTQYF. DNA for the CDR3: TGTGCCAGCAGCTTAGCGCTTCTAGATACGCAGTATTTT.

This clonotype was recorded many times. The chain couples TRBV4-3 to TRBJ2-3; D is unclear. Trimming removed 2 bases at V and 2 bases at J, with 8 bases between. Germline loops: CDR1 LGHNA, CDR2 YSLEER. The CDR3 has 14 residues. The CDR3 region is CASSQTGITDTQYF. The CDR3 DNA reads TGCGCCAGCAGCCAAACGGGTATCACAGATACGCAGTATTTT.

This clonotype was detected many times. J is TRBJ1-2 and V is TRBV14, with a weak D call TRBD1 (5 bases). Trimming stripped 0 bases from V and 3 bases from J, with 11 bases between. Germline values: CDR1 SGHDN, CDR2 FVKESK. The CDR3 contains 15 residues. The CDR3 loop is CASSQDRSGDYGYTF. The CDR3 DNA follows: TGTGCCAGCAGCCAAGATCGGTCGGGGGACTATGGCTACACCTTC.

Here the CDR3 DNA reads TGCAGCGCCACCAGGACTATGAGCACAGATACGCAGTATTTT. As protein: CSATRTMSTDTQYF. This rearrangement joins TRBV29-1 to TRBJ2-3; the D gene is possibly TRBD2 (6 bases). Trimming stripped 7 bases from V and 0 bases from J, with 14 bases between. Looked up from germline, CDR1 is SQVTM and CDR2 is ANQGSEA. CDR3 length: 14 amino acids.

There are a few counts of this clonotype. The J gene is TRBJ2-7, the V gene TRBV2; D gene unclear. This CDR3 is built from 12 residues. The germline V gene has CDR1 SNHLY and CDR2 FYNNEI. The ends were cut back, 6 bases at V and 6 bases at J, with 12 bases in the middle. The CDR3 is CASSVVRVEQYF. The CDR3 coding sequence is TGTGCCAGCAGCGTTGTTCGGGTCGAGCAGTACTTC.

This clonotype was detected ten times or more. The rearrangement uses TRBV7-2 and TRBJ1-5, with 8 bases aligning to TRBD1. CDR3 length: 14 residues. Germline loops: CDR1 SGHTA, CDR2 FQGNSA. V shed 1 base and J 6 bases; nucleotides not matched to a gene: 2. The CDR3 nucleotides are TGTGCCAGCAGCTTAGGACAGGGGCTTCAGCCCCAGCATTTT. This gives the protein CASSLGQGLQPQHF.

Details on this clonotype: A much larger clone differs from this one at a single base, so this may be a read error. The CDR3 is CASRTMGSGNQPQNF. CDR3 in DNA: TGTGCCAGCAGGACGATGGGGTCGGGCAATCAGCCCCAGAATTTT. V is TRBV28 and J is TRBJ1-5; D unresolved. Germline loops: CDR1 MDHEN, CDR2 SYDVKM. CDR3 length equals 15 residues.

This clonotype was seen a few times. V usage is TRBV9 and J usage is TRBJ1-5; D may be TRBD1 (6 bases). Trimming cost V 0 bases and J 3 bases, with 10 bases left between them. The CDR3 spans 15 residues. CDR1 is SGDLS, CDR2 YYNGEE, per germline. The CDR3 region has the DNA TGTGCCAGCAGCGTAGGAGGGGGTGACAATCAGCCCCAGCATTTT. This encodes CASSVGGGDNQPQHF.

The count of this clonotype is one. The V call is TRBV20-1, the J call TRBJ2-3; 12 nucleotides line up with TRBD1. Per germline, CDR1 DFQATT and CDR2 SNEGSKA (reference sequence). This CDR3 contains 18 residues. In nucleotides, the CDR3 is TGCAGGGCCCAGGCTCCGGGACAGGGGGCGAGGGTGACAGATACGCAGTATTTT. It translates to CRAQAPGQGARVTDTQYF.

This clonotype came up a few times. J is TRBJ2-5 and V is TRBV20-1; TRBD1 matches 7 bases. The CDR3 is 13 amino acids. Germline V CDR1 and CDR2: DFQATT, SNEGSKA (reference sequence). CDR3 amino acids: CSALQGYQETQYF. The CDR3 DNA follows: TGCAGCGCACTACAGGGGTACCAAGAGACCCAGTACTTC.

This clonotype has a handful of counts. This chain connects TRBV7-2 to TRBJ2-7; TRBD1 agrees at 10 bases. CDR1 is SGHTA, CDR2 FQGNSA, per germline. The J segment lost 1 base and the V segment lost 8 bases, leaving 5 bases of the junction unmatched. This CDR3 spans 14 amino acids. The chain's CDR3 is CASLRDRGSYEQYF. CDR3 in DNA: TGTGCCAGCCTCCGGGACAGGGGTTCCTACGAGCAGTACTTC.

V gene TRBV7-9 combines with J gene TRBJ2-3; D may match TRBD1 or TRBD2 (5 bases each). V lost 2 bases, J lost 2 bases, and 14 bases lay in between. The CDR3 consists of 16 residues. Germline-derived CDR1 and CDR2 are SEHNR and FQNEAQ (reference sequence). CDR3 sequence reads: CASSLSGPRSTDTQYF. CDR3 sequence (DNA): TGTGCCAGCAGCTTATCGGGACCGAGATCCACAGATACGCAGTATTTT. Full variable domain (outside the CDR3, taken from reference TRBV7-9 and TRBJ2-3): DTGVSQNPRHKITKRGQNVTFRCDPISEHNRLYWYRQTLGQGPEFLTYFQNEAQLEKSRLLSDRFSAERPKGSFSTLEIQRTEQGDSAMYLCASSLSGPRSTDTQYFGPGTRLTVL.

This clonotype was seen ten or more times. V gene TRBV4-1 combines with J gene TRBJ1-2; D remains unclear. The germline V gene encodes CDR1 MGHRA and CDR2 YSYEKL. V lost 0 bases to trimming and J lost 4 bases, with 12 bases between them. The CDR3 totals 15 residues. CDR3 residues: CASSQEGRARYGYTF. The CDR3 nucleotides read TGCGCCAGCAGCCAAGAAGGCCGCGCGCGCTATGGCTACACCTTC.

This clonotype has a count of ten or more. The CDR3 coding sequence is TGCAGTGCTAGAGACGCCCTTGGACCAGGGGAGCAGTACTTC. Translating gives CSARDALGPGEQYF. The chain joins TRBV20-1 to TRBJ2-7, with D maybe TRBD1 (5 bases). The CDR3 is 14 amino acids. CDR1 is DFQATT, CDR2 SNEGSKA, per germline (reference sequence). V lost 0 bases, J lost 7 bases, and 16 bases lay in between.

A few counts support this clonotype. The J gene is TRBJ2-3, the V gene TRBV5-6; 9 bases are shared with TRBD1. After removal of 2 bases from V and 4 bases from J, the junction contained 5 bases not matched to a gene. This CDR3 has 15 residues. Germline CDR1 is SGHDT and CDR2 is YYEEEE. CDR3 region: CASSLRDRDPDTQYF. The CDR3 region has the DNA TGTGCCAGCAGCTTACGGGACAGGGACCCAGATACGCAGTATTTT.

This chain uses TRBV19 with TRBJ1-2; D gene uncertain. Trimming removed 3 bases from V and 5 bases from J, with 16 bases in between. CDR1 is LNHDA and CDR2 is SQIVND in the germline V gene (reference sequence). This CDR3 is 15 amino acids long. DNA for the CDR3: TGTGCCAGTAGTATGGGAGGATGGACGCCTTATGGCTACACCTTC. Translation gives CASSMGGWTPYGYTF.

The gene calls are TRBV2 and TRBJ2-2; D gene unclear. CDR1 and CDR2 (germline): SNHLY, FYNNEI. The V end was cut by 3 bases, the J end by 6 bases, with 5 bases between. CDR3 length: 12 residues. CDR3 nucleotide sequence: TGTGCCAGCAGTGAGTCTGCCGGGGAGCTGTTTTTT. Protein sequence: CASSESAGELFF.

This clonotype was seen only a few times. J is TRBJ2-1 and V is TRBV9; either TRBD1 or TRBD2 may fit D (5 bases each). The germline gives CDR1 SGDLS, CDR2 YYNGEE. The V end lost 0 bases, the J end lost 7 bases, and 20 bases lay between the germline ends. The length of the CDR3 is 17 residues. CDR3 bases: TGTGCCAGCAGCGTAGACACCGGGACGCCCGGGGCGAATGAGCAGTTCTTC. Protein sequence: CASSVDTGTPGANEQFF.

This clonotype was observed a handful of times. The chain uses TRBV2 and TRBJ1-1, with D perhaps TRBD1 (5 bases). Trimming removed 8 bases at V and 2 bases at J, with 9 bases between. The CDR3 covers 12 residues. Germline-derived CDR1 and CDR2 are SNHLY and FYNNEI. The CDR3 coding sequence is TGTGCCAGCGCCGACAGTAACACTGAAGCTTTCTTT. Encoded protein: CASADSNTEAFF.

This clonotype has at least ten counts. The chain combines TRBV4-1 with TRBJ2-1, with a tentative D call TRBD1 (7 bases). In germline, CDR1 is MGHRA, CDR2 YSYEKL. This CDR3 comprises 16 residues. Trimming took 2 bases from V and 12 from J, leaving 23 bases between them. In DNA form, the CDR3 reads TGCGCCAGCAGCCAATCCAAGCTAGGGGGGAGACAGGGGCAGTTCTTC. This codes for CASSQSKLGGRQGQFF.

CDR3 bases: TGTGCCAGCTCACGGACCGAGGAAGCTTTCTTT. Protein product: CASSRTEEAFF. The V and J genes are TRBV18 and TRBJ1-1; no firm D call. Germline V gene lookup returns CDR1 KGHSH and CDR2 LQKENI. The CDR3 runs to 11 residues. V gave up 4 bases and J gave up 8 bases, with 8 bases separating them.

This clonotype appeared many times. V is TRBV5-1 and J is TRBJ2-5; 8 positions agree with TRBD1. The CDR3 loop spans 15 amino acids. V was clipped by 0 bases and J by 5 bases; unmatched bases: 6. The germline V gene encodes CDR1 SGHRS and CDR2 YFSETQ. The CDR3 loop reads CASSLGPGGSETQYF. CDR3 DNA sequence: TGCGCCAGCAGCTTGGGGCCAGGGGGCTCGGAGACCCAGTACTTC.

This clonotype has a handful of counts. V gene TRBV27 combines with J gene TRBJ1-5, with 8 bases that match TRBD1. Germline assignment: CDR1 MNHEY and CDR2 SMNVEV (reference sequence). The CDR3 is 14 amino acids. Germline trimming cut 3 bases from V and 3 bases from J; bases unmatched to any gene: 1. As DNA, the CDR3 is TGTGCCAGCAGTTTCCAGGGGGCCAATCAGCCCCAGCATTTT. Encoded protein: CASSFQGANQPQHF.

This clonotype occurred a few times. The rearrangement uses TRBV13 and TRBJ2-3, with D maybe TRBD2 (6 bases). Deletions cut 5 bases from V and 0 bases from J, with 15 bases between. Germline V gene lookup returns CDR1 PRHDT and CDR2 FYEKMQ (reference sequence). CDR3 length: 16 amino acids. The CDR3 bases are TGTGCCAGCAGCACCCAGACTAGGGACAGCACAGATACGCAGTATTTT. Translation gives CASSTQTRDSTDTQYF.

This clonotype was seen repeatedly, ten times or more. The chain has TRBV3-1 and TRBJ2-3; no clear D. Trimming left V 3 bases short and J 4 bases short, with 8 bases between. This CDR3 is built from 13 residues. CDR1 is LGHDT and CDR2 is YNNKEL in the germline V gene (reference sequence). In DNA, the CDR3 is TGTGCCAGCAGCCACGTGAAGGCAGATACGCAGTATTTT. This sequence encodes CASSHVKADTQYF.

The chain couples TRBV7-9 to TRBJ1-5; D is ambiguous. The germline V gene has CDR1 SEHNR and CDR2 FQNEAQ (reference sequence). Trimming took off 3 bases at V and 9 bases at J, with 9 bases between the two ends. This CDR3 is 12 amino acids long. DNA of the CDR3: TGTGCCAGCAGCTTCCGGGCCGGGCCCCAGCATTTT. The encoded protein is CASSFRAGPQHF.

This clonotype was picked up a small number of times. The rearrangement joins TRBV7-9 to TRBJ1-3, with D possibly matching TRBD1 (6 bases). There are 17 residues in the CDR3. V was cut by 3 bases and J by 0 bases, with 15 bases left in between. Germline V lookup: CDR1 SEHNR, CDR2 FQNEAQ (reference sequence). The CDR3 DNA reads TGTGCCAGCAGCTTCTCGGGACACTCGGTCTCTGGAAACACCATATATTTT. Its protein product is CASSFSGHSVSGNTIYF. Full variable domain (remainder filled in from reference TRBV7-9 and TRBJ1-3): DTGVSQNPRHKITKRGQNVTFRCDPISEHNRLYWYRQTLGQGPEFLTYFQNEAQLEKSRLLSDRFSAERPKGSFSTLEIQRTEQGDSAMYLCASSFSGHSVSGNTIYFGEGSWLTVV.

This rearrangement joins TRBV4-1 to TRBJ2-7; TRBD2 agrees at 8 bases. The CDR3 has 16 amino acids. J lost 3 bases, V lost 0 bases, and 7 bases had no gene match. The germline CDR1 and CDR2 sequences are MGHRA and YSYEKL. CDR3 in DNA: TGCGCCAGCAGCCAAGATTGGGCGGGGGGTAGCTACGAGCAGTACGTC. This codes for CASSQDWAGGSYEQYV.

This clonotype was picked up a small number of times. CDR3 sequence (DNA): TGTGCCAGTAGTCCATCCGGGACTAGAAGCACCGGGGAGCTGTTTTTT. As protein: CASSPSGTRSTGELFF. The chain uses TRBV19 and TRBJ2-2, with 8 bases identical to TRBD2. CDR3 length: 16 amino acids. From germline, CDR1 is LNHDA and CDR2 SQIVND (reference sequence). V shed 5 bases and J 4 bases; nucleotides not matched to a gene: 9.

The rearrangement links TRBV19 to TRBJ2-2; D unresolved. Germline-derived CDR1 and CDR2 are LNHDA and SQIVND (reference sequence). The CDR3 loop spans 15 amino acids. V was cut by 3 bases and J by 5 bases, with 13 bases left in between. CDR3 bases: TGTGCCAGTAGTATCACAGCCGGCGCTACCGGGGAGCTGTTTTTT. As protein: CASSITAGATGELFF.